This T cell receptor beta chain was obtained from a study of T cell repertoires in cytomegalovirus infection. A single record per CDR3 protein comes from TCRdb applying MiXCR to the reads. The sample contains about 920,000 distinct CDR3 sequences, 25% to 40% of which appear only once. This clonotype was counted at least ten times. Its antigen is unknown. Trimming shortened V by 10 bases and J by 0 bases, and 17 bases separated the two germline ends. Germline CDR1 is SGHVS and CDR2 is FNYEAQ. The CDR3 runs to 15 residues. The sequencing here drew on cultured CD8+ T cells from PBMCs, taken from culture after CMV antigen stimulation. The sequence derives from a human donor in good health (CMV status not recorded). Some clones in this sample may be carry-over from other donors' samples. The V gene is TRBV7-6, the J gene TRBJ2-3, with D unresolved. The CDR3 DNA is TGTGCCACCCGCCCGACTCGTGCTAGCACAGATACGCAGTATTTT. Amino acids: CATRPTRASTDTQYF.